Below are 26 T cell receptor beta chains sequenced from a single sample in a study of OX40 agonist ivuxolimab in advanced cancers. Receptor amplification or capture employed the immunoSEQ multiplex PCR assay. TCRdb carries this immuneACCESS record with in-frame sequences only. Its versions omit some clonotypes, under half of them owing to an unresolved V gene in the studies checked, with the rest unexplained. The sample includes 55,000 to 65,000 clones, with about 86% observed a single time. In total, the top ten clones hold 0.85% to 1% of the sample. The source was CD4+ or CD8+ T cells sorted from blood, collected in a trial of the OX40 agonist ivuxolimab. Receptors originate from an adult with an advanced solid tumor such as melanoma, head and neck, liver or kidney cancer.

The chain uses TRBV6-1 and TRBJ2-2; D not resolved. The V end lost 8 bases, the J end lost 5 bases, and 18 bases lay between the germline ends. Germline V CDR1 and CDR2: MNHNS, SASEGT. The CDR3 is 15 residues long. CDR3: CASGAELRTTGELFF. The CDR3 bases are TGTGCCAGCGGAGCAGAGCTCCGAACGACCGGGGAGCTGTTTTTT.

The chain's CDR3 is CASSLLAGSGELFF. CDR3 nucleotide sequence: TGTGCCAGCAGCTTGTTGGCCGGCTCCGGGGAGCTGTTTTTT. V usage is TRBV5-4 and J usage is TRBJ2-2, with D hard to call. Germline V lookup: CDR1 SGHNT, CDR2 YYREEE (reference sequence). This CDR3 is 14 amino acids long. The V gene lost 1 base and the J gene lost 6 bases, with 10 bases spanning the gap.

This clone was counted a few times. The rearrangement joins TRBV2 to TRBJ1-6; the D is unclear. The CDR3 consists of 13 residues. V gave up 6 bases and J gave up 9 bases, with 12 bases separating them. The V gene's germline CDR1 is SNHLY and CDR2 FYNNEI. This CDR3 reads CASRAQSSSPLHF. In DNA form, the CDR3 reads TGTGCCAGCAGAGCGCAGTCTAGTTCACCCCTCCACTTT. Filled out from reference TRBV2 and TRBJ1-6, the complete variable domain reads EPEVTQTPSHQVTQMGQEVILRCVPISNHLYFYWYRQILGQKVEFLVSFYNNEISEKSEIFDDQFSVERPDGSNFTLKIRSTKLEDSAMYFCASRAQSSSPLHFGNGTRLTVT.

This rearrangement joins TRBV27 to TRBJ2-7; D gene uncertain. This CDR3 is 14 amino acids long. Germline CDR1 MNHEY, CDR2 SMNVEV (reference sequence). The germline V and J ends were trimmed by 3 bases and 4 bases, with 13 bases remaining between them. The chain's CDR3 is CASSLAAPWYEQYF. In DNA, the CDR3 is TGTGCCAGCAGTTTGGCGGCGCCGTGGTACGAGCAGTACTTC.

The chain links TRBV25-1 to TRBJ2-2; D perhaps matches TRBD1 (5 bases). The CDR3 sequence is 18 residues long. CDR1 MGHDK and CDR2 SYGVNS come from the germline V gene. Trimming removed 1 base at V and 1 base at J, with 16 bases between. For the CDR3, the DNA is TGTGCCAGCAGTGAATCCTTGGGGCAGGGAAAGAACACCGGGGAGCTGTTTTTT. This encodes CASSESLGQGKNTGELFF.

The chain recombines TRBV10-1 with TRBJ1-4; the D gene is possibly TRBD1 (6 bases). The CDR3 spans 13 residues. V was pared by 11 bases and J by 5 bases, with 15 bases between. From germline, CDR1 is WNHNN and CDR2 SYGVQD (reference sequence). As DNA, the CDR3 is TGCGCCGGCCAGGGGTCCCTCAATGAAAAACTGTTTTTT. Its protein product is CAGQGSLNEKLFF.

The rearrangement links TRBV20-1 to TRBJ1-5; no clear D. This CDR3 has 11 amino acids. The V and J ends lost 0 bases and 11 bases respectively, with 8 bases between them. CDR1 DFQATT and CDR2 SNEGSKA come from the germline V gene (reference sequence). The CDR3: CSARERRAQHF. Written as DNA, the CDR3 is TGCAGTGCTAGAGAGCGCCGGGCCCAGCATTTT.

The chain is built from TRBV6-1 and TRBJ1-5; maybe TRBD1 (6 bases). Looked up from germline, CDR1 is MNHNS and CDR2 is SASEGT. Trimming removed 5 bases from V and 0 bases from J, with 11 bases in between. The CDR3 covers 15 residues. This CDR3 reads CASSPQGVSNQPQHF. The CDR3 DNA follows: TGTGCCAGCAGTCCACAGGGAGTTAGCAATCAGCCCCAGCATTTT.

The CDR3 here is CASSLGGVDTEAFF. In DNA, the CDR3 is TGCGCCAGCAGCTTGGGGGGAGTGGACACTGAAGCTTTCTTT. V usage is TRBV5-1 and J usage is TRBJ1-1, with no clear D. V dropped 0 bases and J dropped 3 bases, with 9 bases sitting between them. Germline V CDR1 and CDR2: SGHRS, YFSETQ. This CDR3 contains 14 residues.

The V call is TRBV18, the J call TRBJ1-4; 7 bases match TRBD1. The CDR3 contains 15 residues. The V gene end was trimmed by 4 bases and the J gene end by 13 bases; junction bases not matched to a gene: 15. The germline V gene has CDR1 KGHSH and CDR2 LQKENI. CDR3 sequence (DNA): TGTGCCAGCTCACTCCACTGGGGGACAGACGAGGGACTGTTTTTT. Residues: CASSLHWGTDEGLFF.

This clone was seen only a few times. The chain has TRBV14 and TRBJ1-4; D remains ambiguous. This CDR3 has 13 amino acids. Trimming took off 4 bases at V and 10 bases at J, with 13 bases between the two ends. Germline-derived CDR1 and CDR2 are SGHDN and FVKESK. CDR3 sequence: CASSLEGYGKLFF. The CDR3 nucleotides read TGTGCCAGCAGCCTTGAAGGGTACGGAAAACTGTTTTTT.

The rearrangement links TRBV7-9 to TRBJ1-1; D possibly corresponds to TRBD1 (5 bases). Germline V gene sequence: CDR1 SEHNR, CDR2 FQNEAQ (reference sequence). CDR3 size: 14 residues. Trimming took 7 bases from V and 2 from J, leaving 14 bases between them. CDR3 loop: CASTPRGINTEAFF. For the CDR3, the DNA is TGTGCCAGCACCCCACGGGGCATCAACACTGAAGCTTTCTTT.

The rearrangement uses TRBV29-1 and TRBJ2-7; D may be TRBD2 (6 bases). The ends were cut back, 6 bases at V and 2 bases at J, with 11 bases in the middle. CDR3 size: 12 residues. CDR1 and CDR2 from the germline V gene are SQVTM and ANQGSEA. The CDR3 protein is CSVSGLTYEQYF. The CDR3 nucleotides are TGCAGCGTCTCGGGACTGACCTACGAGCAGTACTTC.

The CDR3 nucleotides read TGTGCCAGCAAGGAGCAGGGGAGCACAGATACGCAGTATTTT. Encoded protein: CASKEQGSTDTQYF. V is TRBV2 and J is TRBJ2-3; tentatively, D is TRBD1 (6 bases). V was trimmed by 7 bases and J by 0 bases, leaving 11 bases between them. The CDR3 is made up of 14 amino acids. CDR1 is SNHLY and CDR2 is FYNNEI in the germline V gene.

The chain links TRBV5-1 to TRBJ2-5; no definite D call. Germline loops: CDR1 SGHRS, CDR2 YFSETQ. The CDR3 runs to 14 residues. Trimming stripped 2 bases from V and 5 bases from J, with 13 bases between. The CDR3 DNA sequence: TGCGCCAGCAGCTTACAGACATCCTTGGAGACCCAGTACTTC. It is translated as CASSLQTSLETQYF.

This clone was observed a few times. The V and J genes are TRBV5-1 and TRBJ2-5, with TRBD2 identical over 12 bases. Germline assignment: CDR1 SGHRS and CDR2 YFSETQ. V shed 4 bases and J 2 bases; nucleotides not matched to a gene: 6. The CDR3 has 16 amino acids. The CDR3 sequence is CASSPLTSGGQETQYF. The CDR3 coding sequence is TGCGCCAGCAGCCCTCTAACTAGCGGGGGGCAAGAGACCCAGTACTTC.

This clone turned up a few times. This chain connects TRBV5-1 to TRBJ1-1; D unclear. V lost 0 bases and J lost 5, with 17 bases in between. Looked up from germline, CDR1 is SGHRS and CDR2 is YFSETQ. The CDR3 is 16 amino acids. The CDR3 sequence: CASSLGDGVGRTEAFF. For the CDR3, the DNA is TGCGCCAGCAGCTTGGGTGATGGGGTAGGAAGGACTGAAGCTTTCTTT.

V gene TRBV5-6 combines with J gene TRBJ2-3; weak D call: TRBD2 (6 bases). There are 16 residues in the CDR3. V lost 2 bases and J 2 bases, leaving 15 bases between the germline ends. Germline V gene lookup returns CDR1 SGHDT and CDR2 YYEEEE. As DNA, the CDR3 is TGTGCCAGCAGCTTTGCTGGGGCGGGATCCACAGATACGCAGTATTTT. This translates into CASSFAGAGSTDTQYF.

The chain has TRBV10-3 and TRBJ2-1; tentatively, D is TRBD2 (5 bases). Germline assignment: CDR1 ENHRY and CDR2 SYGVKD. V was trimmed by 2 bases and J by 13 bases, leaving 12 bases between them. This CDR3 region has 12 residues. The CDR3, as DNA: TGTGCCATCAGTGAGATCGAGAGGGCCCAGTTCTTC. This sequence encodes CAISEIERAQFF.

The chain recombines TRBV6-5 with TRBJ1-2; D unresolved. This CDR3 has 13 residues. Germline lookup yields CDR1 MNHEY and CDR2 SVGAGI. V shed 5 bases and J shed 2 bases, with 9 bases lying between them. The CDR3 DNA reads as TGTGCCAGCAGTCCTGGCCGCAACTATGGCTACACCTTC. This sequence encodes CASSPGRNYGYTF.

The chain carries TRBV10-2 and TRBJ1-2; D is uncertain. V lost 10 bases to trimming and J lost 5 bases, with 17 bases between them. CDR1 and CDR2 from the germline V gene are WSHSY and SAAADI. This CDR3 contains 13 residues. In DNA, the CDR3 is TGCGCCACCAGCGCGCCAAGGGAGTATGGCTACACCTTC. Protein sequence: CATSAPREYGYTF.

The chain is built from TRBV5-4 and TRBJ2-3; D perhaps matches TRBD2 (6 bases). Germline CDR1 SGHNT, CDR2 YYREEE (reference sequence). Trimming left V 4 bases short and J 4 bases short, with 16 bases between. The CDR3 consists of 15 residues. In nucleotides, the CDR3 is TGTGCCAGCAGCGGCCGACGGACGGGGGCAGATACGCAGTATTTT. Translating it yields CASSGRRTGADTQYF.

This clone has only a few counts. J is TRBJ2-1 and V is TRBV5-8; 10 bases align to TRBD1. J gave up 2 bases and V 6 bases, and 14 bases lay outside the gene matches. The CDR3 runs to 18 residues. Germline V gives CDR1 SGHTS, CDR2 YDEGEE. CDR3: CASNPSGTGVPAYNEQFF. The CDR3 region has the DNA TGTGCCAGCAACCCTTCCGGGACAGGGGTCCCCGCCTACAATGAGCAGTTCTTC.

The V and J genes are TRBV19 and TRBJ2-7; D possibly corresponds to TRBD2 (7 bases). V lost 1 base and J 0 bases, leaving 10 bases between the germline ends. The germline CDR1 and CDR2 sequences are LNHDA and SQIVND (reference sequence). The CDR3 sequence is 15 residues long. CDR3 DNA: TGTGCCAGTAGTATAGCGGGGGGCGTCTCCTACGAGCAGTACTTC. This gives the protein CASSIAGGVSYEQYF.

Only a few counts were recorded for this clone. The V and J genes are TRBV18 and TRBJ2-4, with 8 nucleotides matching TRBD1. Germline values: CDR1 KGHSH, CDR2 LQKENI. With V trimmed by 5 bases and J by 0 bases, 6 bases remained unmatched. The CDR3 has 16 amino acids. CDR3 sequence reads: CASSSGQGIAKNIQYF. In DNA, the CDR3 is TGTGCCAGCTCATCCGGACAGGGCATAGCCAAAAACATTCAGTACTTC.

The CDR3 reads CASSIRAKTSTNTGELFF. The CDR3 DNA follows: TGTGCCAGTAGTATCAGGGCGAAGACCTCCACGAACACCGGGGAGCTGTTTTTT. The V gene is TRBV19, the J gene TRBJ2-2; the D gene is possibly TRBD1 (5 bases). The V gene's germline CDR1 is LNHDA and CDR2 SQIVND (reference sequence). The length of the CDR3 is 18 residues. Trimming removed 3 bases from V and 0 bases from J, with 17 bases in between.